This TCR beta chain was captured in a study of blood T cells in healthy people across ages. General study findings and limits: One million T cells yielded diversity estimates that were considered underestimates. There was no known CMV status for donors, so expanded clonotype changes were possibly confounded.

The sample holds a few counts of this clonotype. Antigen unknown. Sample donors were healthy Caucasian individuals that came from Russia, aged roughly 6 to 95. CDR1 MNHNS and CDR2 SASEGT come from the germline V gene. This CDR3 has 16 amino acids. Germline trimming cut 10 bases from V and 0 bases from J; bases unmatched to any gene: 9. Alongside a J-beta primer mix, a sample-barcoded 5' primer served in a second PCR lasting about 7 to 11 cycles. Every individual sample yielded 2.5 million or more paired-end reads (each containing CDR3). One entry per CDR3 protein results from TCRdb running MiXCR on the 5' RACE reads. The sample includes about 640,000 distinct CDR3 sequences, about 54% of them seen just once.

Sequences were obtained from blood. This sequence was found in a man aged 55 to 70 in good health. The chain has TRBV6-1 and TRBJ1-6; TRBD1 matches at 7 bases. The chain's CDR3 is CATRTGPSSYNSPLHF. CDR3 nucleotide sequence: TGTGCCACCCGGACAGGTCCGAGCTCCTATAATTCACCCCTCCACTTT.